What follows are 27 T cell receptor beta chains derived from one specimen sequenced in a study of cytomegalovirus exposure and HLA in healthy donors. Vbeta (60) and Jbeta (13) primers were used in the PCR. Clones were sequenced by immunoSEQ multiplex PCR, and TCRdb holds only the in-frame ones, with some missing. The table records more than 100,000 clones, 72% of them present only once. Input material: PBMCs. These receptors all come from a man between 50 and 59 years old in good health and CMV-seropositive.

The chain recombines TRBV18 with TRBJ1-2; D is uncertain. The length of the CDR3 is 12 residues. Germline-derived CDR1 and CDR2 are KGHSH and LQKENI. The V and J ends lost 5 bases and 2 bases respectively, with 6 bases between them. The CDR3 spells CASSEQNYGYTF. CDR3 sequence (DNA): TGTGCCAGCTCAGAACAAAACTATGGCTACACCTTC. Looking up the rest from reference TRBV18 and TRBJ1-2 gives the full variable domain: NAGVMQNPRHLVRRRGQEARLRCSPMKGHSHVYWYRQLPEEGLKFMVYLQKENIIDESGMPKERFSAEFPKEGPSILRIQQVVRGDSAAYFCASSEQNYGYTFGSGTRLTVV.

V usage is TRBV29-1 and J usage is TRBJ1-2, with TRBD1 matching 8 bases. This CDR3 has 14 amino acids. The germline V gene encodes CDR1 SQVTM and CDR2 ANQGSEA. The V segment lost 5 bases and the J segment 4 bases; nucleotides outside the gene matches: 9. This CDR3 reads CSVLPDRGTYGYTF. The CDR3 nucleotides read TGCAGCGTTTTACCCGACAGGGGAACCTATGGCTACACCTTC.

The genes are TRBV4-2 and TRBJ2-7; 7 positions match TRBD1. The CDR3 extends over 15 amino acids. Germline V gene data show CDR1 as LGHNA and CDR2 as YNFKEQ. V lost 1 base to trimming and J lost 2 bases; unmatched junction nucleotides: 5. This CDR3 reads CASSQVGGSAYEQYF. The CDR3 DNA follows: TGTGCCAGCAGCCAAGTAGGGGGCAGTGCCTACGAGCAGTACTTC.

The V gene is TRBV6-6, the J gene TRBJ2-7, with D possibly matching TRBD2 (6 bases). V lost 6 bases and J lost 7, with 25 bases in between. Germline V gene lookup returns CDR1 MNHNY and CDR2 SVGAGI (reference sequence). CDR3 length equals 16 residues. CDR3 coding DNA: TGTGCCAGCAGACCCACCGGGACTTCTCGGTTGGGGGAGCAGTACTTC. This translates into CASRPTGTSRLGEQYF.

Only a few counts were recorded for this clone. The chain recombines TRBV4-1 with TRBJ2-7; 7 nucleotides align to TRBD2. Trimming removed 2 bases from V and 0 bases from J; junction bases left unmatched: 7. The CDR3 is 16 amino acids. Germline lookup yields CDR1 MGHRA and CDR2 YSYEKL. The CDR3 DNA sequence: TGCGCCAGCAGCCAAAAGGCGGGAGCCCCCTCCTACGAGCAGTACTTC. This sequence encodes CASSQKAGAPSYEQYF.

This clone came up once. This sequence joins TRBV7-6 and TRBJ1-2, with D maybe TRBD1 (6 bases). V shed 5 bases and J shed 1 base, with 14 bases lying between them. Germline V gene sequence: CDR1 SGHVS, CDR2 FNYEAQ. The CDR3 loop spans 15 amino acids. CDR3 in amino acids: CASSPLRQDNYGYTF. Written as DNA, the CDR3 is TGTGCCAGCAGCCCGCTTCGACAGGATAACTATGGCTACACCTTC.

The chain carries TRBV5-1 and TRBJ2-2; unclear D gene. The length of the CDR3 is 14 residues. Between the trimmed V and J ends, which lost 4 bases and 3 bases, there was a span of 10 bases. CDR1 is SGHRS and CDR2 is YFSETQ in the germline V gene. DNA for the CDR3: TGCGCCAGCAGCATTCCACAGCACACCGGGGAGCTGTTTTTT. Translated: CASSIPQHTGELFF.

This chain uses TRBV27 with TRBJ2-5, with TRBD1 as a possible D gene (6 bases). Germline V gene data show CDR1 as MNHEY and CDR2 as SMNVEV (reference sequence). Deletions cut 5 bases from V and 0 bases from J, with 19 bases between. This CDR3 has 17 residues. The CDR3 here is CASSQRQTGAHQETQYF. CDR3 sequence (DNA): TGTGCCAGCAGTCAACGGCAGACAGGAGCTCACCAAGAGACCCAGTACTTC.

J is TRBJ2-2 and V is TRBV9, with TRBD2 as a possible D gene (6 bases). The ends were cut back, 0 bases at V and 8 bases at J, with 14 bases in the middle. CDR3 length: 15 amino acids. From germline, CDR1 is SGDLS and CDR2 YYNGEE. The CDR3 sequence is CASSVDVAGRGELFF. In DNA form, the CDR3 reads TGTGCCAGCAGCGTAGATGTAGCAGGGAGGGGGGAGCTGTTTTTT. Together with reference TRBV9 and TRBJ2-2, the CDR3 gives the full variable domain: DSGVTQTPKHLITATGQRVTLRCSPRSGDLSVYWYQQSLDQGLQFLIQYYNGEERAKGNILERFSAQQFPDLHSELNLSSLELGDSALYFCASSVDVAGRGELFFGEGSRLTVL.

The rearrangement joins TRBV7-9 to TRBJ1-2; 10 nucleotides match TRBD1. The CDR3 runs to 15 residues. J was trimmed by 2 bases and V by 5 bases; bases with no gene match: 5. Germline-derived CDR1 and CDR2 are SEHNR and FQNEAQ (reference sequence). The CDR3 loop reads CASSPQDRGNYGYTF. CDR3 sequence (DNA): TGTGCCAGCAGCCCCCAGGACAGGGGGAACTATGGCTACACCTTC.

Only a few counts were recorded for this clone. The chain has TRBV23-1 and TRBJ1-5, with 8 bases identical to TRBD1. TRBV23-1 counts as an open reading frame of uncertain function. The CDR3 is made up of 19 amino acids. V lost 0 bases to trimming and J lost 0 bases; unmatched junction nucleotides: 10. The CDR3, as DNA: TGCGCCAGCAGTCAATCGCAGGACAGGGTTCTCTCTAGCAATCAGCCCCAGCATTTT. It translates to CASSQSQDRVLSSNQPQHF.

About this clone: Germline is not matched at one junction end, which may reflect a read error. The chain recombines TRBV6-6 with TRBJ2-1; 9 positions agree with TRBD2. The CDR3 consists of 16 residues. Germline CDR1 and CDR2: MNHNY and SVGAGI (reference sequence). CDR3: CASSYPGAGGSNGQFF. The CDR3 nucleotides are TGTGCCAGCAGTTATCCAGGCGCGGGGGGGTCAAATGGGCAGTTCTTC.

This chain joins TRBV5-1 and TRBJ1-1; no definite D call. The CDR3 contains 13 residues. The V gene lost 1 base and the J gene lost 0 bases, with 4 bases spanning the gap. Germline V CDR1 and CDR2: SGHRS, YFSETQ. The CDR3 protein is CASSLSMNTEAFF. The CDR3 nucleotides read TGCGCCAGCAGCTTGTCTATGAACACTGAAGCTTTCTTT.

CDR3 residues: CASARDYSGNTIYF. CDR3 coding DNA: TGTGCCAGCGCCCGGGACTACTCTGGAAACACCATATATTTT. The chain employs TRBV6-6 and TRBJ1-3; TRBD1 is a possible D gene (5 bases). V shed 8 bases and J shed 0 bases, with 11 bases lying between them. CDR1 is MNHNY and CDR2 is SVGAGI in the germline V gene (reference sequence). The CDR3 totals 14 residues.

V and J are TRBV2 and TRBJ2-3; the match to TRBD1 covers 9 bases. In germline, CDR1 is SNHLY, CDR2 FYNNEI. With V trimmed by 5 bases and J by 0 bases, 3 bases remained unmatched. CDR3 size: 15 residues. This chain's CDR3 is CASSRDRASTDTQYF. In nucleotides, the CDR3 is TGTGCCAGCAGTCGGGACAGGGCAAGCACAGATACGCAGTATTTT.

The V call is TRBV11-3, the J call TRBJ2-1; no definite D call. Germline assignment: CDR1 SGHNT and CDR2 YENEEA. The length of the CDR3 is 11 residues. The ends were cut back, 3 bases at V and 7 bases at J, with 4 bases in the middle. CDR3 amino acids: CASSFKNEQFF. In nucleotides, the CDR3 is TGTGCCAGCAGCTTTAAAAATGAGCAGTTCTTC.

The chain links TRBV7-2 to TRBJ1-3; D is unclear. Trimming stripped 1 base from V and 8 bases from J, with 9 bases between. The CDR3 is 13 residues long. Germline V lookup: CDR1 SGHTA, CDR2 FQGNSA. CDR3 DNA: TGTGCCAGCAGCTTAGTCCCTCGGGACACCATATATTTT. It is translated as CASSLVPRDTIYF.

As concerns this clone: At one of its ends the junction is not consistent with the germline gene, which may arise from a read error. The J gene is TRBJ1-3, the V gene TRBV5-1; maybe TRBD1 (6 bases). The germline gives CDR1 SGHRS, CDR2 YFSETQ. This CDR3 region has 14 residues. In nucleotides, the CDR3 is TGCGCCAGCAGCCCCCGGACAGATGGAACCACCATATATTTT. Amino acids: CASSPRTDGTTIYF.

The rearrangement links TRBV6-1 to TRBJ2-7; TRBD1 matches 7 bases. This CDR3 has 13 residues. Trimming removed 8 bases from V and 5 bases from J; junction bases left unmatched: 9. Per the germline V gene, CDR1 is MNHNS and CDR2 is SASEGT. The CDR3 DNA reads TGTGCCAGCTTGAGACAGGGAATCAACGAGCAGTACTTC. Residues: CASLRQGINEQYF.

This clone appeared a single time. The CDR3 protein is CAHGSSNYEQYF. CDR3 sequence (DNA): TGTGCTCACGGCAGCTCCAACTACGAGCAGTACTTC. The chain employs TRBV7-6 and TRBJ2-5; D gene uncertain. The DNA matches TRBJ2-7 better at its end, which makes the J call doubtful. The CDR3 covers 12 residues. Germline V gene sequence: CDR1 SGHVS, CDR2 FNYEAQ.

CDR3 sequence: CASSYDRNTEAFF. CDR3 DNA: TGTGCCAGCAGTTACGACAGGAACACTGAAGCTTTCTTT. V and J are TRBV6-6 and TRBJ1-1; maybe TRBD1 (5 bases). Trimming pared 2 bases from V and 1 base from J, leaving 5 bases between. Germline CDR1 and CDR2: MNHNY and SVGAGI (reference sequence). The CDR3 has 13 residues.

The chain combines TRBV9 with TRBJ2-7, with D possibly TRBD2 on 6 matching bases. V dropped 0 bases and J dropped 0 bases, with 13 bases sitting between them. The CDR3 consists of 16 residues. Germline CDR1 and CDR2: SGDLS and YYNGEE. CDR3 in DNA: TGTGCCAGCAGCGTAGGTAGTAGCGGTAGCTCCTACGAGCAGTACTTC. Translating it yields CASSVGSSGSSYEQYF.

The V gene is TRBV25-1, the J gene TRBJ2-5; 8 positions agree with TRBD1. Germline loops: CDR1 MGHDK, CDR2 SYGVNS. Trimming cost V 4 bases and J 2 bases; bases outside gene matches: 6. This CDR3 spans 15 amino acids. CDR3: CASSGYRGIQETQYF. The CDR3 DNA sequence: TGTGCCAGCAGTGGATACAGGGGGATACAAGAGACCCAGTACTTC. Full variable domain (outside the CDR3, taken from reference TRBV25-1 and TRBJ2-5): EADIYQTPRYLVIGTGKKITLECSQTMGHDKMYWYQQDPGMELHLIHYSYGVNSTEKGDLSSESTVSRIRTEHFPLTLESARPSHTSQYLCASSGYRGIQETQYFGPGTRLLVL.

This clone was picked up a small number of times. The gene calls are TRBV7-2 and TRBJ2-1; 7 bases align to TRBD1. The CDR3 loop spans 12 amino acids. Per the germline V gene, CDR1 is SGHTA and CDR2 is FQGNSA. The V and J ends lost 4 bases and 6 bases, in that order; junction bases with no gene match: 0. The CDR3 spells CASSWDSNEQFF. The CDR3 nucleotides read TGTGCCAGCAGCTGGGACAGCAATGAGCAGTTCTTC.

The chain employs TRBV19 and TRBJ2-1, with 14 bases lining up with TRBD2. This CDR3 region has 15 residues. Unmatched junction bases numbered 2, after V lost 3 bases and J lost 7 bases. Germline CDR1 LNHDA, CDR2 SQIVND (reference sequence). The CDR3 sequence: CASSMTSGGANEQFF. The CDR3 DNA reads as TGTGCCAGTAGTATGACTAGCGGGGGGGCAAATGAGCAGTTCTTC.

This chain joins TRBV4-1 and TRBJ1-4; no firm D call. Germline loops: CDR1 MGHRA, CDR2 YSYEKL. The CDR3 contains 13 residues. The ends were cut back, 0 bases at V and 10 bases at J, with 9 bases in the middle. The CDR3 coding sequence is TGCGCCAGCAGCCAAGATGAAGGAGGAAAACTGTTTTTT. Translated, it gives CASSQDEGGKLFF.

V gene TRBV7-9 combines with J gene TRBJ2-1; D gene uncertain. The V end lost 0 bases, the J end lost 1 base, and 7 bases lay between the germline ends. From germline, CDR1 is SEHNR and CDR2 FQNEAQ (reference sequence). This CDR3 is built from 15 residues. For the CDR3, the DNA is TGTGCCAGCAGCTTAGCTGCTAGTTCCTACAATGAGCAGTTCTTC. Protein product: CASSLAASSYNEQFF. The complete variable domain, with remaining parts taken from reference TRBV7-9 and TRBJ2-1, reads DTGVSQNPRHKITKRGQNVTFRCDPISEHNRLYWYRQTLGQGPEFLTYFQNEAQLEKSRLLSDRFSAERPKGSFSTLEIQRTEQGDSAMYLCASSLAASSYNEQFFGPGTRLTVL.